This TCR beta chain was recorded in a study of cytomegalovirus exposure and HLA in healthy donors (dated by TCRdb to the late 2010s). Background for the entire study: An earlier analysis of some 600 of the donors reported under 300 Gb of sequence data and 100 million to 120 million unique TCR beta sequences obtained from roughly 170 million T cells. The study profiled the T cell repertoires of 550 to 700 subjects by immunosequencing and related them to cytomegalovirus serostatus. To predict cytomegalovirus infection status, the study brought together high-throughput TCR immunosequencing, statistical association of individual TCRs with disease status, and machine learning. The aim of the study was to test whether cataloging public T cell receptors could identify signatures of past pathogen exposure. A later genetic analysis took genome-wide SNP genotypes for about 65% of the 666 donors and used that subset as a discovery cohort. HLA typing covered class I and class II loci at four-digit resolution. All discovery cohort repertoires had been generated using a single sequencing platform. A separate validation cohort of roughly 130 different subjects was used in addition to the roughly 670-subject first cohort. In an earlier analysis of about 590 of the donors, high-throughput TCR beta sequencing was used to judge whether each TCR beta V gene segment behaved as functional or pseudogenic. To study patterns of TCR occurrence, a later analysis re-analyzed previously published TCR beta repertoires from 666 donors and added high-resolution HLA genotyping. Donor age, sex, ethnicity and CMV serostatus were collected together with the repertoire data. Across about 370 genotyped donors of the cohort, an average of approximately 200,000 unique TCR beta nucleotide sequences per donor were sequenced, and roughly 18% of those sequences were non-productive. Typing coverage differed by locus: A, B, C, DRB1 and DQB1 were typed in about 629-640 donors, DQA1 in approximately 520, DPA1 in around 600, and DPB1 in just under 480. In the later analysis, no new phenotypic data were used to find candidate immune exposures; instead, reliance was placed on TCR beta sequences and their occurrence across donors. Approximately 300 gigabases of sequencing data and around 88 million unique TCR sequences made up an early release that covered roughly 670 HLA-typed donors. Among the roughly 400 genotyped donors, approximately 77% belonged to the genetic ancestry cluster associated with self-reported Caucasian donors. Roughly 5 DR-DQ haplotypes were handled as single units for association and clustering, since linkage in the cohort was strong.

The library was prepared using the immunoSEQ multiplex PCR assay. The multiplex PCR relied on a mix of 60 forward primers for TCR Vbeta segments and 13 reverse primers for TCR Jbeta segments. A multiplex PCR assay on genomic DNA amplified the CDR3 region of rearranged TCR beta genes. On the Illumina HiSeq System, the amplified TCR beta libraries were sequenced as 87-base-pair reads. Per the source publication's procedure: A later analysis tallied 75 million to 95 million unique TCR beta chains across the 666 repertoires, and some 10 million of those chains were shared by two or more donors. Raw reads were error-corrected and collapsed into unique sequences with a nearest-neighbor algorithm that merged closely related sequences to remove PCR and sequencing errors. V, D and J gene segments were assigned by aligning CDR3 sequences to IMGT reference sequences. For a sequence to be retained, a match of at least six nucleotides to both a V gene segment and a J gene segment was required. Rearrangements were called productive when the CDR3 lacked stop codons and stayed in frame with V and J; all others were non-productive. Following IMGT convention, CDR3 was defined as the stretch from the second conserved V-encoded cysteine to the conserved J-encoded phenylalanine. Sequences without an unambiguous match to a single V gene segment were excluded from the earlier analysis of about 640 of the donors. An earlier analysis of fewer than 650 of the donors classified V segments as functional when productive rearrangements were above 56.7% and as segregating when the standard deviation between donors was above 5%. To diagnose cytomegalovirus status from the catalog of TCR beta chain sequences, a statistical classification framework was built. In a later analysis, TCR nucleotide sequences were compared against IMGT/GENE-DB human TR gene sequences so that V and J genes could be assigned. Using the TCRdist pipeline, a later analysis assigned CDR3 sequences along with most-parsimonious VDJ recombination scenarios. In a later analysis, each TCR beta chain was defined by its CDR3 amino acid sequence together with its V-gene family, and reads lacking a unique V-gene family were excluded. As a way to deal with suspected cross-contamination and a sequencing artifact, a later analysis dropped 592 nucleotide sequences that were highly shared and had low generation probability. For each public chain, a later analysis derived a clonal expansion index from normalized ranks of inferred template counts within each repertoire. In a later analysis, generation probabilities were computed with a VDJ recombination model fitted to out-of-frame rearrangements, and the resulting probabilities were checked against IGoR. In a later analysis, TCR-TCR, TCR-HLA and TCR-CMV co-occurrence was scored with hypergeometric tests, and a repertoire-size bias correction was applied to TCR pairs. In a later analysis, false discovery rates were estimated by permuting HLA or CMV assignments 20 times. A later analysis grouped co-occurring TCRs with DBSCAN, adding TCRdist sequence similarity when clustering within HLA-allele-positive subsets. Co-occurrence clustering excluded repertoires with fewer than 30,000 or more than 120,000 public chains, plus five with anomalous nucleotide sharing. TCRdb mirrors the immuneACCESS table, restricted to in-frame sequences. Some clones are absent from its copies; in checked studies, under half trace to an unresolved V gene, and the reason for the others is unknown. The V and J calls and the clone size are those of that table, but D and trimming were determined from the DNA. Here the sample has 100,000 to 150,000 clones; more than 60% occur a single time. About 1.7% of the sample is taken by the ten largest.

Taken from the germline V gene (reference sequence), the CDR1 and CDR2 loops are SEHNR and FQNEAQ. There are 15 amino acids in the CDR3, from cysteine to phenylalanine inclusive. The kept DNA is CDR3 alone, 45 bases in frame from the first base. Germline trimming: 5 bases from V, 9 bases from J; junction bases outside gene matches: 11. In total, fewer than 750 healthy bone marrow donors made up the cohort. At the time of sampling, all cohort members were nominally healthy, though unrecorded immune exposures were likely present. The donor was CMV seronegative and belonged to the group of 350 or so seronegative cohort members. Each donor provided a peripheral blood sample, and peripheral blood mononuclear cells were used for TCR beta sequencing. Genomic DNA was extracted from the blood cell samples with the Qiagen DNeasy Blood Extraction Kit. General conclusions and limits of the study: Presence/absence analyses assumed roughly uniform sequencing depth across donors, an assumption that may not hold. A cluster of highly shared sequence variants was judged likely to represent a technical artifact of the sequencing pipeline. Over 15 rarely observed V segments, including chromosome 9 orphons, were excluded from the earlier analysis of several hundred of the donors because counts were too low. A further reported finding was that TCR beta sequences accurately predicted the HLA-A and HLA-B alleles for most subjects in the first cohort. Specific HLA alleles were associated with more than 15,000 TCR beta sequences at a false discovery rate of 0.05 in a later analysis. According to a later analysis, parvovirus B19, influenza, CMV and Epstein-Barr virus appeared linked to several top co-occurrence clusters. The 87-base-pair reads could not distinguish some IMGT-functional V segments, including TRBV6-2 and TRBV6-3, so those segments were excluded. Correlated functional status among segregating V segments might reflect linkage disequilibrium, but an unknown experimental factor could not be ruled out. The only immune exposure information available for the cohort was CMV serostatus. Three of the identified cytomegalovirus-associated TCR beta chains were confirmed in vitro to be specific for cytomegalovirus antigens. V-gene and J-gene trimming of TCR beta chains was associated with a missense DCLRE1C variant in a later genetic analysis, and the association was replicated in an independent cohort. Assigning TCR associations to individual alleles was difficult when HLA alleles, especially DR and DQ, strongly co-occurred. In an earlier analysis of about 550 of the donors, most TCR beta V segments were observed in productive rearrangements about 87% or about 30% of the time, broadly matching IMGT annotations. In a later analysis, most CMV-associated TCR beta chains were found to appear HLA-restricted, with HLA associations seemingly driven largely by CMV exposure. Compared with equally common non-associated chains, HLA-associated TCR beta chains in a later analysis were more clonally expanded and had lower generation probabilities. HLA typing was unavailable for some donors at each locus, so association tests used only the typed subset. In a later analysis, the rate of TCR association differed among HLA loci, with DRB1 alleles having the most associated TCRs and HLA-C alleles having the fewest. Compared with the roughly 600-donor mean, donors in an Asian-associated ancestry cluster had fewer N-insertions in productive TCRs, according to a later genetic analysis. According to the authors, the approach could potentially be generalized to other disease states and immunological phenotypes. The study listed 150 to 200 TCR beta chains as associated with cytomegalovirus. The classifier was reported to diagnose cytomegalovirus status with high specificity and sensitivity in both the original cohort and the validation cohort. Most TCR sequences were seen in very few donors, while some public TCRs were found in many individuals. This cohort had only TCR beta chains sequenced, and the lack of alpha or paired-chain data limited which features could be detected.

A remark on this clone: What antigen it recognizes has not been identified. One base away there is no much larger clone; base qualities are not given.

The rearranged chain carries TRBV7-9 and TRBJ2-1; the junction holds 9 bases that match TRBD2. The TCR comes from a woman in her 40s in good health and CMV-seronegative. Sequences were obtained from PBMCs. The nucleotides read TGTGCCAGCAGCCCCGGCGGTAGCGGGAGAGGTGAGCAGTTCTTC. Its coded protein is CASSPGGSGRGEQFF.